This entry describes one T cell receptor (beta chain). Antigen specificity is unknown. The data were obtained in a study of graft-versus-host responses after intestinal transplantation. Across the study: Recipients underwent multivisceral, liver-intestinal, or isolated intestinal transplants. General study results and limits: Peak circulating GvH clone levels were associated with early post-transplant HvG declines. Allografts carried high graft-versus-host to host-versus-graft clonal ratios in patients having graft-donor T cell macrochimerism.

Looked up from germline, CDR1 is SGHDT and CDR2 is YYEEEE. The CDR3 is 12 amino acids. V lost 2 bases, J lost 4 bases, and 7 bases lay in between. Assay used: immunoSEQ multiplex PCR; TCRdb lists only in-frame clones, some missing. The sample shows 99,000 or so clones, more than 75% of them seen only once. This rearrangement joins TRBV5-6 to TRBJ2-7; D call uncertain. The TCR comes from a human patient who received an intestinal transplant, so some T cells may come from the graft donor. The sample in question was PBMCs, obtained 255 days after intestinal transplant. The DNA for the CDR3 is TGTGCCAGCAGCTTCCTTGAGTACGAGCAGTACTTC. This codes for CASSFLEYEQYF.